The 2 T cell receptor beta chains given below trace back to one sample, sequenced in a study of cytomegalovirus exposure and HLA in healthy donors. This table comes from immunoSEQ multiplex PCR, and its TCRdb copy is limited to in-frame clones, with some not included. The top ten clones hold 1.3% of a sample with about 65,000 clones, about 90% of them seen once. Specimen: PBMCs. The receptor source for this set is a woman aged 18-29 years in good health and CMV-seronegative.

Only a few counts were recorded for this clone. This chain uses TRBV6-4 with TRBJ2-1, with 9 nucleotides matching TRBD2. From germline, CDR1 is MRHNA and CDR2 SNTAGT. V lost 8 bases and J lost 9; bases outside the gene matches: 11. The CDR3 length is 14 residues. CDR3 sequence: CASDEGSGRGEQFF. The CDR3 nucleotides read TGTGCCAGCGACGAGGGTAGCGGGAGAGGTGAGCAGTTCTTC.

The chain has TRBV27 and TRBJ2-3; TRBD2 is a possible D gene (6 bases). Trimming removed 9 bases from V and 4 bases from J, with 23 bases in between. Germline loops: CDR1 MNHEY, CDR2 SMNVEV (reference sequence). The CDR3 covers 16 residues. CDR3 in DNA: TGTGCCAGTTCCCACCGCGGGGAGTGGGAGGCAGATACGCAGTATTTT. This codes for CASSHRGEWEADTQYF.